This paragraph reports one TCR beta chain. Its antigen is unidentified. This sample was taken from a study of T cell responses to AZD1222 COVID-19 vaccine. CDR1 and CDR2 (germline): SGHNT, YYREEE (reference sequence). The CDR3 covers 14 residues. Trimming cost V 5 bases and J 0 bases, with 11 bases left between them. Study outcomes and limitations: As reported, nearly half of all spike-specific TCRs target variant regions that are unmutated. Donors in the cohort were predominantly white British and more often female, and clonal diversity was possibly underestimated.

Profiled with immunoSEQ multiplex PCR; TCRdb holds only in-frame clones, not every one. Of more than 80,000 clones detected, under 90% appear once; the ten largest clones hold less than 6%. The chain joins TRBV5-4 to TRBJ2-5; D possibly corresponds to TRBD2 (6 bases). The TCR comes from an adult in good health. Sequences were derived from peripheral blood, sampled on day 0 of AZD1222 vaccination. The CDR3 nucleotides read TGTGCCAGCAGATGGACTATATACCAAGAGACCCAGTACTTC. Its protein product is CASRWTIYQETQYF.